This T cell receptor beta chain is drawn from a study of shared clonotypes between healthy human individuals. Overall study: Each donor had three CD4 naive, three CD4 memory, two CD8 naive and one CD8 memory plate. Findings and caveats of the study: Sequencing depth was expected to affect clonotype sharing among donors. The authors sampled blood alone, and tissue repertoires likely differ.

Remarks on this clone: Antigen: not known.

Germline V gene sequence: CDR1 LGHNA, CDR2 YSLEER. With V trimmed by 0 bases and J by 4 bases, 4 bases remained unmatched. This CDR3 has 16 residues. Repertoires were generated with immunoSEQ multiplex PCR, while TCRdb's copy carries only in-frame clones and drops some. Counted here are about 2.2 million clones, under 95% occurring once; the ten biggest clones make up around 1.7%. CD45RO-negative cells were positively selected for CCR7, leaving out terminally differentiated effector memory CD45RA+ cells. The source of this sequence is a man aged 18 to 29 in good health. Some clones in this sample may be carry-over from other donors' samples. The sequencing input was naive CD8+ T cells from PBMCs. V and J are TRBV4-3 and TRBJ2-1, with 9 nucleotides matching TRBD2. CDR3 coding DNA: TGCGCCAGCAGCCAAGAATTCCTAGCGGGATACAATGAGCAGTTCTTC. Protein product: CASSQEFLAGYNEQFF.